This TCR beta chain was identified in a study of PD-1 blockade in classical Hodgkin lymphoma. Every patient was affected by relapse after autologous stem cell transplantation, while exposure to brentuximab vedotin was not uniform. Germline lookup yields CDR1 MDHEN and CDR2 SYDVKM. Deletions cut 5 bases from V and 4 bases from J, with 11 bases between. The CDR3 sequence is 13 residues long. The data were produced by immunoSEQ multiplex PCR, yet TCRdb's version contains in-frame clones alone and is incomplete. The sample has tens of thousands of clones; roughly nine tenths are singletons. The receptor was derived from a human donor with classical Hodgkin lymphoma. The specimen was peripheral blood mononuclear cells (PBMCs), collected before the second cycle of nivolumab. The J gene is TRBJ1-1, the V gene TRBV28; D is perhaps TRBD1 (6 bases). CDR3 DNA: TGTGCCAGCAGTAGGGGGGAAAGCACTGAAGCTTTCTTT. Amino acid sequence: CASSRGESTEAFF. Drawing the rest from reference TRBV28 and TRBJ1-1, the complete variable domain is DVKVTQSSRYLVKRTGEKVFLECVQDMDHENMFWYRQDPGLGLRLIYFSYDVKMKEKGDIPEGYSVSREKKERFSLILESASTNQTSMYLCASSRGESTEAFFGQGTRLTVV.